Listed below are T cell receptor beta chains from one sample, sequenced in a study of type 1 and type 2 diabetes patients. TCRdb itself ran the multiplex PCR reads through MiXCR, one entry per CDR3 protein. The table has more than 250,000 distinct CDR3 sequences, 47% seen once; the top ten hold roughly an eighth. Sequencing used peripheral blood mononuclear cells (PBMCs). Source of these receptors: a man younger than 30 with type 2 diabetes. Each CDR3 is given with its conserved first and last residue. Each record gives: D gene, V gene, J gene, clone size, CDR3 protein, CDR3 DNA. A D gene is named only where the DNA matches it firmly. The size field is filled for only some rows; it gives once, few, many or a size class.

.	TRBV9	TRBJ2-3	.	CASLLEISTDTQYF	TGTGCCAGCCTTCTGGAGATAAGCACAGATACGCAGTATTTT
.	TRBV19	TRBJ1-2	many	CASKSGGNGYTF	TGTGCCAGTAAGTCAGGCGGGAATGGCTACACCTTC
.	TRBV20-1	TRBJ1-4	few	CSAQQGGEEKLFF	TGCAGTGCACAACAGGGAGGGGAGGAAAAACTGTTTTTT
.	TRBV2	TRBJ2-1	.	CASKMGGELGEQFF	TGTGCCAGCAAAATGGGTGGGGAGCTGGGTGAGCAGTTCTTC
.	TRBV20-1	TRBJ1-1	.	CSAFGQLNTEAFF	TGCAGTGCTTTTGGACAGCTGAACACTGAAGCTTTCTTT
.	TRBV9	TRBJ1-1	.	CASSVAPGDTEAFF	TGTGCCAGCAGCGTAGCTCCAGGGGACACTGAAGCTTTCTTT
TRBD1	TRBV19	TRBJ2-7	.	CASSSWAGTASYEQYF	TGTGCCAGTAGTTCCTGGGCCGGGACAGCCTCCTACGAGCAGTACTTC
TRBD2	TRBV20-1	TRBJ2-1	.	CSARLTSGRWNEQFF	TGCAGTGCTAGACTAACTAGCGGGAGGTGGAATGAGCAGTTCTTC
.	TRBV7-6	TRBJ2-1	.	CASSLLVGNYNEQFF	TGTGCCAGCAGCTTATTGGTGGGGAACTACAATGAGCAGTTCTTC
.	TRBV11-2	TRBJ1-4	.	CASSLVVATNEKLFF	TGTGCCAGCAGCTTAGTCGTCGCAACTAATGAAAAACTGTTTTTT
TRBD2	TRBV19	TRBJ2-5	.	CASGTGTSDHQETQYF	TGTGCCAGTGGAACCGGGACTAGCGACCACCAAGAGACCCAGTACTTC
.	TRBV6-5	TRBJ2-1	.	CASKGRGLSDEQFF	TGTGCCAGCAAAGGGCGGGGGCTTTCGGATGAGCAGTTCTTC
.	TRBV7-8	TRBJ2-7	few	CASSSSDGSYEQYF	TGTGCCAGCAGCTCTTCGGACGGATCCTACGAGCAGTACTTC
.	TRBV10-2	TRBJ2-2	.	CASSESGRPTGELFF	TGCGCCAGCAGTGAGTCAGGGCGACCCACCGGGGAGCTGTTTTTT
.	TRBV27	TRBJ1-2	once	CASSPHPLNYGYTF	TGTGCCAGCAGCCCCCACCCTCTGAACTATGGCTACACCTTC
.	TRBV7-4	TRBJ1-2	.	CTSSRTGVEGYTF	TGTACCAGCAGCCGTACGGGGGTGGAGGGCTACACCTTC
TRBD2	TRBV20-1	TRBJ2-7	few	CSATPRRTSETYEQYF	TGCAGTGCCACCCCCCGGAGGACTAGCGAGACCTACGAGCAGTACTTC
.	TRBV2	TRBJ2-2	many	CASGLPGTGELFF	TGTGCCAGCGGGCTTCCAGGGACCGGGGAGCTGTTTTTT
.	TRBV28	TRBJ1-1	.	CASSLSGRGAFF	TGTGCCAGCAGTTTATCCGGACGGGGGGCTTTCTTT
TRBD1	TRBV7-2	TRBJ1-6	.	CASSFIRDRGNSPLHF	TGTGCCAGCAGCTTTATCCGGGACAGGGGAAATTCACCCCTCCACTTT
TRBD1	TRBV28	TRBJ2-6	.	CASSPWTGGVSGANVLTF	TGTGCCAGCAGTCCATGGACAGGGGGCGTTTCTGGGGCCAACGTCCTGACTTTC
.	TRBV25-1	TRBJ2-7	many	CASSLSPSASWGQYF	TGTGCCAGCAGTTTATCCCCCTCTGCGAGCTGGGGGCAGTACTTC
TRBD1	TRBV20-1	TRBJ2-7	.	CSARSGTGLYEQYF	TGCAGTGCTAGGTCCGGGACAGGGCTCTACGAGCAGTACTTC
.	TRBV7-2	TRBJ2-7	.	CASSLTLDEQYF	TGTGCCAGCAGCTTAACCCTGGACGAGCAGTACTTC
TRBD1	TRBV20-1	TRBJ2-7	.	CSAKTGRTYEQYF	TGCAGTGCTAAGACAGGGCGAACCTACGAGCAGTACTTC
.	TRBV12-3/TRBV12-4	TRBJ1-2	.	CASKIGLYGYTF	TGTGCCAGTAAGATAGGTCTCTATGGCTACACCTTC
.	TRBV7-2	TRBJ1-6	many	CASSLYNSPLHF	TGTGCCAGCAGCTTGTATAATTCACCCCTCCACTTT
TRBD1	TRBV6-5	TRBJ1-6	.	CASSPQGGIYNSPLHF	TGTGCCAGCAGTCCTCAGGGGGGCATATATAATTCACCCCTCCACTTT
.	TRBV7-3	TRBJ2-1	.	CASSFHDRESGAYNEQFF	TGTGCCAGCAGCTTTCACGACAGGGAGAGCGGGGCCTACAATGAGCAGTTCTTC
.	TRBV2	TRBJ2-7	.	CASRVGLARDFYEQYF	TGTGCCAGCAGGGTGGGCCTTGCCAGAGATTTCTACGAGCAGTACTTC
.	TRBV27	TRBJ1-5	few	CASRQTGNNQPQHF	TGTGCCAGCAGGCAAACAGGTAACAATCAGCCCCAGCATTTT
TRBD1	TRBV7-3	TRBJ2-2	.	CASSLAPQGAGGELFF	TGTGCCAGCAGCTTAGCGCCACAGGGGGCTGGCGGGGAGCTGTTTTTT
.	TRBV7-8	TRBJ2-1	once	CAWGFDSGDNEQFF	TGTGCCTGGGGTTTCGATTCAGGGGATAATGAGCAGTTCTTC
.	TRBV15	TRBJ1-2	.	CATSRDRGVGYTF	TGTGCCACCAGCAGAGATCGAGGGGTTGGCTACACCTTC
.	TRBV12-3/TRBV12-4	TRBJ2-7	.	CASSYSASSSYEQYF	TGTGCCAGCAGTTACTCGGCCAGCAGCTCCTACGAGCAGTACTTC
.	TRBV18	TRBJ2-7	.	CASSPRRAYEQYF	TGTGCCAGCTCACCACGCAGGGCCTACGAGCAGTACTTC
TRBD1	TRBV20-1	TRBJ1-2	few	CRRDRGQTNYGYTF	TGCCGGCGGGACAGGGGGCAAACCAACTATGGCTACACCTTC
.	TRBV12-3/TRBV12-4	TRBJ1-1	many	CASSLVGDTEAFF	TGTGCCAGTAGTTTGGTCGGGGACACTGAAGCTTTCTTT
.	TRBV29-1	TRBJ1-1	few	CSVGTEMNTEAFF	TGCAGCGTTGGGACGGAAATGAACACTGAAGCTTTCTTT
.	TRBV7-8	TRBJ2-1	.	CASSRAYEQFF	TGTGCCAGCAGCCGAGCATATGAGCAGTTCTTC
.	TRBV4-1	TRBJ2-5	.	CASSQDLVGDGETQYF	TGCGCCAGCAGCCAAGACTTGGTAGGGGACGGAGAGACCCAGTACTTC
TRBD1	TRBV30	TRBJ2-4	few	CAWSVSDRIHF	TGTGCCTGGAGTGTCTCGGACAGGATACACTTC
TRBD1	TRBV2	TRBJ2-7	few	CASTGTVAYEQYF	TGTGCCAGCACCGGGACAGTAGCCTACGAGCAGTACTTC
TRBD1	TRBV20-1	TRBJ1-6	few	CSAKDRGDNSPLHF	TGCAGTGCTAAGGACAGGGGGGATAATTCACCCCTCCACTTT
.	TRBV29-1	TRBJ2-1	few	CSVVTGVAYNEQFF	TGCAGCGTAGTAACGGGGGTAGCCTACAATGAGCAGTTCTTC
TRBD1	TRBV10-1	TRBJ2-7	.	CASSESKGQAYEQYF	TGCGCCAGCAGTGAGTCCAAGGGACAGGCCTACGAGCAGTACTTC
.	TRBV18	TRBJ2-7	.	CASSPSPGSEQYF	TGTGCCAGCTCACCCAGTCCCGGGTCCGAGCAGTACTTC
TRBD2	TRBV10-3	TRBJ2-5	.	CAISEAGGRETQYF	TGTGCCATCAGTGAAGCGGGGGGGCGAGAGACCCAGTACTTC
.	TRBV6-5	TRBJ2-5	.	CASSYPGTQTQYF	TGTGCCAGCAGTTACCCAGGCACACAGACCCAGTACTTC
.	TRBV12-3/TRBV12-4	TRBJ2-7	.	CASSLGSARDSYEQYF	TGTGCCAGCAGTTTGGGCAGCGCGAGGGACTCCTACGAGCAGTACTTC
.	TRBV7-3	TRBJ1-3	.	CASSYSIGTGNTIYF	TGTGCCAGCAGTTACTCGATCGGCACGGGAAACACCATATATTTT
.	TRBV7-3	TRBJ2-6	.	CASSSGLGGANVLTF	TGTGCCAGCAGCTCAGGATTGGGGGGGGCCAACGTCCTGACTTTC
.	TRBV27	TRBJ2-3	.	CASSFRPTGRIDTQYF	TGTGCCAGCAGTTTTCGGCCGACAGGGAGGATAGATACGCAGTATTTT
TRBD1	TRBV12-5	TRBJ2-7	.	CASALPGQGMYEQYF	TGTGCTAGTGCCCTTCCGGGACAGGGGATGTACGAGCAGTACTTC
.	TRBV10-3	TRBJ1-1	many	CAISLKGTEAFF	TGTGCCATCAGTTTGAAGGGCACTGAAGCTTTCTTT
.	TRBV7-6	TRBJ2-7	few	CASSQLGRSYEQYF	TGTGCCAGCAGCCAGCTTGGGAGATCCTACGAGCAGTACTTC
.	TRBV5-1	TRBJ2-1	.	CASSLEGHEQFF	TGCGCCAGCAGCTTGGAGGGCCATGAGCAGTTCTTC
TRBD1	TRBV4-3	TRBJ2-7	.	CASSQDSGTVYEQYF	TGCGCCAGCAGCCAAGATTCGGGGACAGTGTACGAGCAGTACTTC
.	TRBV6-6	TRBJ2-7	.	CASRGQSRTYYEQYF	TGTGCCAGCAGGGGTCAGTCCCGGACCTACTACGAGCAGTACTTC
.	TRBV4-1	TRBJ2-7	.	CASSQKGESYEQYF	TGCGCCAGCAGCCAAAAGGGCGAGTCCTACGAGCAGTACTTC